These 27 T cell receptor beta chains came from one sample sequenced in a study of CD8+CD57+ T cells in acquired aplastic anemia. Genomic DNA was employed as the template in profiling TCR beta VDJ and CDR3. TCRdb reanalysed the reads using MiXCR and keeps one entry per CDR3 protein. Of just over 400,000 distinct CDR3 sequences listed, 65% to 75% were seen once; the top ten hold 4%. Sequences were obtained from sorted CD4+, CD8+, or CD8+CD57+ T cells (not recorded which) from PBMCs. The receptors originated from a human donor in good health, serving as a control.

Only one count was recorded for this clonotype. The CDR3 sequence: CSAWDGLGGPLHF. The DNA of the CDR3 is TGCAGTGCTTGGGACGGGTTAGGTGGACCCCTCCACTTT. The rearrangement uses TRBV20-1 and TRBJ1-6; D perhaps matches TRBD1 (5 bases). The germline V gene encodes CDR1 DFQATT and CDR2 SNEGSKA (reference sequence). This CDR3 is built from 13 residues. The V end was cut by 5 bases, the J end by 12 bases, with 17 bases between.

The chain is built from TRBV9 and TRBJ2-5; D remains unclear. CDR3 size: 14 residues. V was clipped by 4 bases and J by 9 bases, with 19 bases between them. Germline V lookup: CDR1 SGDLS, CDR2 YYNGEE. CDR3 residues: CASSRNCGTEAQYF. The CDR3, as DNA: TGTGCCAGCAGCCGGAACTGCGGCACTGAGGCCCAGTACTTC. Full variable domain (outside the CDR3, taken from reference TRBV9 and TRBJ2-5): DSGVTQTPKHLITATGQRVTLRCSPRSGDLSVYWYQQSLDQGLQFLIQYYNGEERAKGNILERFSAQQFPDLHSELNLSSLELGDSALYFCASSRNCGTEAQYFGPGTRLLVL.

The V call is TRBV5-5, the J call TRBJ1-4, with D possibly matching TRBD1 (5 bases). There are 14 residues in the CDR3. Trimming removed 2 bases from V and 5 bases from J, with 10 bases in between. Germline loops: CDR1 SGHKS, CDR2 YYEKEE (reference sequence). This CDR3 is CASSLEDKNEKLFF. The CDR3 bases are TGTGCCAGCAGCTTAGAGGACAAAAATGAAAAACTGTTTTTT.

As regards this clonotype: This may arise from a read error, as a much more abundant clone is one base away. The chain joins TRBV6-5 to TRBJ1-5; D is unresolved. This CDR3 comprises 16 residues. Germline V gives CDR1 MNHEY, CDR2 SVGAGI. V was clipped by 2 bases and J by 0 bases, with 11 bases between them. The CDR3 region is CASSYIGNHSNQPQHF. CDR3 DNA sequence: TGTGCCAGCAGTTACATTGGCAACCATAGCAATCAGCCCCAGCATTTT.

V usage is TRBV7-2 and J usage is TRBJ2-6, with D hard to call. This CDR3 comprises 17 residues. Per germline, CDR1 SGHTA and CDR2 FQGNSA. With 3 bases removed from V and 0 bases from J, the gap between germline ends came to 12 bases. The CDR3 loop reads CASSLAELSSGANVLTF. The CDR3 nucleotides are TGTGCCAGCAGCTTGGCAGAATTGAGCTCTGGGGCCAACGTCCTGACTTTC.

This clonotype has ten or more counts. The gene calls are TRBV7-8 and TRBJ2-2, with 8 bases lining up with TRBD2. The germline CDR1 and CDR2 sequences are SGHVS and FQNEAQ. The CDR3 is 16 amino acids. V lost 5 bases to trimming and J lost 4 bases; unmatched junction nucleotides: 9. This CDR3 reads CASSQRRGGPTGELFF. CDR3 coding DNA: TGTGCCAGCAGCCAGAGACGCGGGGGGCCCACCGGGGAGCTGTTTTTT. Based on the CDR3 plus reference TRBV7-8 and TRBJ2-2, the full variable domain is GAGVSQSPRYKVAKRGQDVALRCDPISGHVSLFWYQQALGQGPEFLTYFQNEAQLDKSGLPSDRFFAERPEGSVSTLKIQRTQQEDSAVYLCASSQRRGGPTGELFFGEGSRLTVL.

The gene calls are TRBV15 and TRBJ1-2; no clear D. Trimming took 0 bases from V and 0 from J, leaving 5 bases between them. The CDR3 has 14 residues. Germline V gene sequence: CDR1 LNHNV, CDR2 YYDKDF (reference sequence). CDR3 loop: CATSRDSANYGYTF. CDR3 nucleotide sequence: TGTGCCACCAGCAGAGACAGTGCTAACTATGGCTACACCTTC.

V and J are TRBV15 and TRBJ2-7, with a weak D call TRBD1 (6 bases). Germline assignment: CDR1 LNHNV and CDR2 YYDKDF (reference sequence). V shed 0 bases and J shed 4 bases, with 10 bases lying between them. CDR3 size: 14 residues. The chain's CDR3 is CATSRDWGLYEQYF. The CDR3 DNA reads as TGTGCCACCAGCAGAGATTGGGGGCTTTACGAGCAGTACTTC.

The chain has TRBV7-9 and TRBJ2-2; tentative D call: TRBD1 (6 bases). The CDR3 totals 18 residues. Trimming stripped 1 base from V and 4 bases from J, with 19 bases between. Germline lookup yields CDR1 SEHNR and CDR2 FQNEAQ (reference sequence). DNA for the CDR3: TGTGCCAGCAGCTTAGTCAGGGGAAGACTAACCGGCACCGGGGAGCTGTTTTTT. Residues: CASSLVRGRLTGTGELFF.

This rearrangement joins TRBV27 to TRBJ2-7, with D possibly TRBD2 on 6 matching bases. In germline, CDR1 is MNHEY, CDR2 SMNVEV (reference sequence). V lost 5 bases to trimming and J lost 1 base, with 12 bases between them. The CDR3 is 14 amino acids. The CDR3 loop reads CASSIGTGSYEQYF. In DNA form, the CDR3 reads TGTGCCAGCAGTATCGGGACTGGATCCTACGAGCAGTACTTC.

There are many counts of this clonotype. The chain is built from TRBV15 and TRBJ1-2; D unresolved. V was clipped by 3 bases and J by 0 bases, with 11 bases between them. CDR3 size: 15 residues. Germline V lookup: CDR1 LNHNV, CDR2 YYDKDF (reference sequence). The CDR3 here is CATSREGKANYGYTF. DNA for the CDR3: TGTGCCACCAGCAGGGAAGGGAAAGCTAACTATGGCTACACCTTC.

Details on this clonotype: At one boundary the junction diverges from the germline segment, which might be a read error. This rearrangement joins TRBV9 to TRBJ2-2; TRBD2 might be the D (6 bases). Germline V gene data show CDR1 as SGDLS and CDR2 as YYNGEE. The CDR3 runs 13 residues. CDR3 in DNA: TGTGCCAGGAGCGTAGCTACGGCCGGGGGGCTGTTTTTT. It codes for CARSVATAGGLFF.

This clonotype was counted ten times or more. The rearrangement uses TRBV28 and TRBJ1-5, with 8 bases aligning to TRBD1. V dropped 5 bases and J dropped 5; count of bases not matched to a gene: 8. The CDR3 spans 15 residues. Germline lookup yields CDR1 MDHEN and CDR2 SYDVKM. The CDR3 region is CASSRRTGIYQPQHF. The DNA of the CDR3 is TGTGCCAGCAGTCGACGGACAGGGATTTATCAGCCCCAGCATTTT.

The V and J genes are TRBV20-1 and TRBJ2-7; D possibly uses TRBD1 or TRBD2 (7 bases each). Germline-derived CDR1 and CDR2 are DFQATT and SNEGSKA (reference sequence). The CDR3 is made up of 17 amino acids. The ends were cut back, 3 bases at V and 2 bases at J, with 23 bases in the middle. As DNA, the CDR3 is TGCAGTGCTAGCCCCGCAAGGGGGGGAACAGGGGCCTACGAGCAGTACTTC. Residues: CSASPARGGTGAYEQYF.

The chain employs TRBV20-1 and TRBJ1-2; D is undetermined. The CDR3 is made up of 13 amino acids. Trimming removed 3 bases at V and 2 bases at J, with 10 bases between. From germline, CDR1 is DFQATT and CDR2 SNEGSKA (reference sequence). In DNA form, the CDR3 reads TGCAGTGCTAGGTGGGAAGTGAACTATGGCTACACCTTC. It translates to CSARWEVNYGYTF.

On this clonotype: Because it lacks the conserved phenylalanine or tryptophan at the end, this CDR3 is likely a read error. The limits of the CDR3 on the DNA are not certain, so only TCRdb's listed CDR3 is given. The chain employs TRBV7-9 and TRBJ2-1. The CDR3 is made up of 11 amino acids, end residues included. CDR1 is SEHNR, CDR2 FQNEAQ, per germline (reference sequence). The CDR3 loop reads CASRLVAEQLI.

The chain links TRBV11-2 to TRBJ2-7; TRBD1 agrees at 8 bases. Germline V CDR1 and CDR2: SGHAT, FQNNGV. Trimming cost V 5 bases and J 3 bases; bases outside gene matches: 6. This CDR3 is 14 amino acids long. Here the CDR3 reads CASSVDRAFYEQYF. Here the CDR3 DNA reads TGTGCCAGCAGCGTGGACAGGGCATTCTACGAGCAGTACTTC.

The V gene is TRBV12-3 or TRBV12-4, the J gene TRBJ1-6; possible D gene TRBD1, 5 bases. The CDR3 consists of 18 residues. V was trimmed by 5 bases and J by 3 bases, leaving 20 bases between them. The CDR3 DNA is TGTGCCAGCAGTACAGGCGGTTTCCGGGCGGGCTATAATTCACCCCTCCACTTT. Translation gives CASSTGGFRAGYNSPLHF.

The chain is built from TRBV5-4 and TRBJ1-1; no firm D call. CDR3 length: 15 amino acids. Trimming took 1 base from V and 5 from J, leaving 15 bases between them. The germline CDR1 and CDR2 sequences are SGHNT and YYREEE (reference sequence). The CDR3 protein is CASSLPEDLVTEAFF. The CDR3 coding sequence is TGTGCCAGCAGCTTGCCAGAGGATTTGGTAACTGAAGCTTTCTTT.

The V gene is TRBV7-3, the J gene TRBJ1-2; D is undetermined. This CDR3 comprises 14 residues. V was pared by 5 bases and J by 6 bases, with 16 bases between. CDR1 is SGHTA and CDR2 is FQGTGA in the germline V gene. The CDR3 sequence: CASSPRPCEDGYTF. CDR3 sequence (DNA): TGTGCCAGCAGCCCACGTCCGTGTGAGGATGGCTACACCTTC.

Concerning this clonotype itself: One end of the junction does not line up with germline, which may come from a read error. The chain is built from TRBV10-3 and TRBJ2-7; weak D call: TRBD1 (8 bases). Looked up from germline, CDR1 is ENHRY and CDR2 is SYGVKD. The CDR3 covers 13 residues. The CDR3 sequence is CASSGAGGYEKYF. CDR3 DNA: TGTGCCAGCAGCGGGGCAGGGGGCTACGAGAAGTACTTC.

This rearrangement joins TRBV9 to TRBJ2-7; D gene unclear. From germline, CDR1 is SGDLS and CDR2 YYNGEE. CDR3 length: 13 amino acids. V was clipped by 9 bases and J by 8 bases, with 21 bases between them. DNA for the CDR3: TGTGCCACCACTCCCGGACGCTACGAGCAGCAGTACTTC. Its protein product is CATTPGRYEQQYF.

V is TRBV9 and J is TRBJ1-6; TRBD1 might be the D (6 bases). The length of the CDR3 is 16 residues. The V end lost 4 bases, the J end lost 7 bases, and 18 bases lay between the germline ends. Germline assignment: CDR1 SGDLS and CDR2 YYNGEE. The DNA for the CDR3 is TGTGCCAGCAGCCTACAGACGGGGGCTGAAAATTCACCCCTCCACTTT. Translation: CASSLQTGAENSPLHF.

This clonotype appeared many times. J is TRBJ1-1 and V is TRBV20-1, with a possible D match to TRBD1 (6 bases). The V end lost 0 bases, the J end lost 7 bases, and 15 bases lay between the germline ends. From germline, CDR1 is DFQATT and CDR2 SNEGSKA (reference sequence). This CDR3 region has 14 residues. CDR3 sequence (DNA): TGCAGTGCTAGAGATGCGGGGGGGCAAGGTGAAGCTTTCTTT. It translates to CSARDAGGQGEAFF.

Concerning this clonotype: The junction and the germline gene differ at one end; a read error may be behind it. The chain is built from TRBV7-8 and TRBJ2-7; TRBD1 is a possible D gene (5 bases). The CDR3 totals 14 residues. From germline, CDR1 is SGHVS and CDR2 FQNEAQ. CDR3 amino acids: CASSQSGQGTYEQF. For the CDR3, the DNA is TGTGCCAGTAGTCAATCTGGGCAGGGAACCTACGAGCAGTTC.

This clonotype was counted ten times or more. J is TRBJ1-5 and V is TRBV29-1; possible D gene TRBD1, 6 bases. Germline CDR1 is SQVTM and CDR2 is ANQGSEA. The CDR3 is made up of 13 amino acids. With 6 bases removed from V and 6 bases from J, the gap between germline ends came to 15 bases. CDR3 DNA: TGCAGCGTCCCACAGGGTATTGGTCAGCCCCAGCATTTT. It translates to CSVPQGIGQPQHF.

In regard to this clonotype: A single base separates this from a much larger clone, so it may be a read error. The rearrangement uses TRBV7-3 and TRBJ2-5; no definite D call. CDR1 and CDR2 (germline): SGHTA, FQGTGA. The CDR3 is 14 residues long. Trimming left V 3 bases short and J 1 base short, with 9 bases between. The CDR3 reads CASSFQQTQETQYF. As DNA, the CDR3 is TGTGCCAGCAGCTTTCAGCAGACCCAAGAGACCCAGTACTTC.